Given below is one T cell receptor beta chain in context. Its antigen remains unknown. The sample originates from a study of regulatory T cells in long-lasting Graves disease. Study overall: Patients met the persistent Graves' disease definition after over 5 years of antithyroid drugs with positive TSH receptor antibodies.

CDR1 MNHEY and CDR2 SVGEGT come from the germline V gene. The ends were cut back, 2 bases at V and 1 base at J, with 11 bases in the middle. The CDR3 spans 15 residues. Combining iRepertoire HTBI primers with Arm-PCR of CDR3 regions, the authors built TCR beta libraries. MiXCR was run by TCRdb on the multiplex PCR reads, yielding one entry per CDR3 protein. The sample includes approximately 690,000 distinct CDR3 sequences, approximately 29% of them seen just once. Study outcomes and limitations: In persistent patients, shared public clonotypes (approximately 3,000) outnumbered those in new patients (966). Newly diagnosed patients had higher TCR diversity than persistent Graves' patients did.

This sample's time point: persistent/refractory GD, antithyroid drugs over 5 years with positive TRAb. From RNA extracted from PBMCs, the TCR library was made. Those enrolled as patients came out of an endocrinology department in Xi'an, China. The V gene is TRBV6-2 or TRBV6-3, the J gene TRBJ1-1, with D uncertain. This clonotype was sampled from a female donor with Graves disease. This specimen consisted of peripheral blood mononuclear cells (PBMCs), obtained when the disease was refractory, from a patient treated with antithyroid drugs. The CDR3 sequence is CASSYPPFGNTEAFF. Written as DNA, the CDR3 is TGTGCCAGCAGTTACCCGCCTTTCGGGAACACTGAAGCTTTCTTT.